The entry below gives a single T cell receptor (beta chain) sequence along with its context. Its specificity is not known. TCRdb passed the 5' RACE reads through MiXCR, listing each CDR3 protein once. The table has a few hundred thousand distinct CDR3 sequences, 16% seen once. CDR3 length: 11 residues. Trimming took 7 bases from V and 5 from J, leaving 6 bases between them. The germline V gene encodes CDR1 MNHNY and CDR2 SVGAGI (reference sequence). The sample originates from a study of T-cell memory formation after mild COVID-19. Study as a whole: Largely donor-specific sequence clusters came from two donors. Whole-study findings and limits: CD4/CD8 balance held among clones contracting day 15 to 85, and later expanders leaned CD4+. Detection of some responders pre-infection suggested pre-existing cross-reactive memory T cells participated. CD4+ contracting clones were found mainly in CM and EM, and CD8+ ones in EMRA.

J is TRBJ2-1 and V is TRBV6-6, with unresolved D. Sample: PBMCs or a T cell subset sorted from them (not recorded which). This sequence was found in a man younger than 35 who had mild COVID-19 (a few samples of this study predate the infection). Cell type and time point are not known. The CDR3 DNA sequence: TGTGCCAGCATGTTGAACAATGAGCAGTTCTTC. It encodes CASMLNNEQFF.